One T cell receptor (beta chain) is described in this entry. The sample belongs to a study of blood T cell repertoires in COVID-19. CDR1 and CDR2 (germline): SNHLY, FYNNEI. The CDR3 is made up of 14 amino acids. As processed by the authors: The assay estimated nucleated cells by amplifying reference gene primers. Here immunoSEQ multiplex PCR was the method, and the copy in TCRdb shows in-frame clones only, minus some. That table gives V, J and clone size, and the DNA gave D and trimming. The sample lists a few hundred thousand clones, around 86% seen once, with less than 3% in the top ten. The TCR originated in a woman aged 25 to 39 with active or convalescent COVID-19. The rearrangement links TRBV2 to TRBJ2-1; 12 nucleotides align to TRBD2. The source material was peripheral blood. CDR3 sequence: CAGKGGLAGNEQFF. CDR3 bases: TGTGCAGGAAAGGGGGGACTAGCGGGCAATGAGCAGTTCTTC.